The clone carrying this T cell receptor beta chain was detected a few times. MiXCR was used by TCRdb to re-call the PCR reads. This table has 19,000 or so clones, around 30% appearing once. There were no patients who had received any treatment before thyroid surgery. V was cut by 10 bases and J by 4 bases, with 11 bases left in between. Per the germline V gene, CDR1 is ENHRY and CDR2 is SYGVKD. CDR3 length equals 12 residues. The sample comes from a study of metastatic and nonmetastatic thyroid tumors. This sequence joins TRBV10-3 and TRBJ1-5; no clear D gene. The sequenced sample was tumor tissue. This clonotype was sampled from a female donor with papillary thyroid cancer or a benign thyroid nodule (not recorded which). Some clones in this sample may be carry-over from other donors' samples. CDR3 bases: TGTGCCACCTCTCAGCCGAATCAGCCCCAGCATTTT. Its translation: CATSQPNQPQHF.